Sequencing of this TCR beta chain was carried out in a study of CD8 T cells in Susac syndrome. The study's findings and limits: Clonal expansion was not observed in the Susac syndrome CD4+ T cell repertoires.

The CDR3 consists of 15 residues. Trimming removed 4 bases at V and 0 bases at J, with 7 bases between. CDR1 MNHEY and CDR2 SMNVEV come from the germline V gene (reference sequence). Random hexamers served to reverse transcribe roughly 0.45 to 1 ug RNA. With immunoSEQ multiplex PCR, TCR beta CDR3 was amplified across 54 Vbeta and 13 Jbeta. TCRdb reanalysed the immunoSEQ multiplex PCR reads using MiXCR and keeps one entry per CDR3 protein. This repertoire shows roughly 160,000 distinct CDR3 sequences, 95% to 97% found once; its top ten account for approximately 0.12%. Remarks on this clonotype: Antigen: not known.

This clonotype was sampled from a human donor with Susac syndrome. The chain employs TRBV27 and TRBJ2-6; no clear D. Sequenced input: CD4+ T cells from PBMCs. The CDR3: CASSSGSSGANVLTF. The CDR3 DNA reads TGTGCCAGCAGTTCCGGAAGCTCTGGGGCCAACGTCCTGACTTTC.